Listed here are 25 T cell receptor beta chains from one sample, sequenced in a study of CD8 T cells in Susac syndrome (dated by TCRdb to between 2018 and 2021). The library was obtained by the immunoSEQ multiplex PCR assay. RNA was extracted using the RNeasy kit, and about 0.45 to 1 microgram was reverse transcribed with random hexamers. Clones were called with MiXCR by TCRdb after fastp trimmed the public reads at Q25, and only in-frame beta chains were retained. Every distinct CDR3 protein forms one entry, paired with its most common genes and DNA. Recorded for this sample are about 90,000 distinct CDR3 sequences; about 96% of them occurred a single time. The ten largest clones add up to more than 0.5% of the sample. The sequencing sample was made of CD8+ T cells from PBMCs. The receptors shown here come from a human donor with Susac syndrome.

CDR3 DNA: TGCAGTGCTAGAGATCTCATGGCAGGGGACTCTGGGGCCAACGTCCTGACTTTC. Its translation: CSARDLMAGDSGANVLTF. The chain combines TRBV20-1 with TRBJ2-6, with D possibly TRBD1 on 6 matching bases. CDR3 length equals 18 residues. Trimming pared 0 bases from V and 0 bases from J, leaving 15 bases between. From germline, CDR1 is DFQATT and CDR2 SNEGSKA (reference sequence).

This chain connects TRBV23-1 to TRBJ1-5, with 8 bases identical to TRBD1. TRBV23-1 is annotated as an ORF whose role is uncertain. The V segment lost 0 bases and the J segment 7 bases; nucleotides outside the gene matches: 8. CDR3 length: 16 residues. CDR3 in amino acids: CASSQSGGTGDQPQHF. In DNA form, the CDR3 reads TGCGCCAGCAGTCAATCGGGGGGGACAGGTGACCAGCCCCAGCATTTT.

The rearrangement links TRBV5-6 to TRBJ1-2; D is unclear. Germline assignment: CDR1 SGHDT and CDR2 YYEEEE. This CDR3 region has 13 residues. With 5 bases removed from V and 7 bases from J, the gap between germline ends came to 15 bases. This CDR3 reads CASSFELGPGYTF. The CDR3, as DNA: TGTGCCAGCAGTTTCGAATTGGGTCCTGGCTACACCTTC.

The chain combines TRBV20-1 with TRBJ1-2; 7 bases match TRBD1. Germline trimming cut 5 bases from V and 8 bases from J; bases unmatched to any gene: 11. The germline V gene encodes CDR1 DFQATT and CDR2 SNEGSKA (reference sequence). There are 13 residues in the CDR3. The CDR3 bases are TGCAGTGCTTTAAAAATGACAGGGCGCGGCTACACCTTC. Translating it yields CSALKMTGRGYTF.

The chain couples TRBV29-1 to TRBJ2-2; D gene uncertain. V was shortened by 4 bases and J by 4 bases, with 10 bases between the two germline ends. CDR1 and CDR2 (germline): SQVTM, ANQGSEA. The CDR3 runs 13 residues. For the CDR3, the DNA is TGCAGCGTTGTAGGAGCGCTCACCGGGGAGCTGTTTTTT. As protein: CSVVGALTGELFF.

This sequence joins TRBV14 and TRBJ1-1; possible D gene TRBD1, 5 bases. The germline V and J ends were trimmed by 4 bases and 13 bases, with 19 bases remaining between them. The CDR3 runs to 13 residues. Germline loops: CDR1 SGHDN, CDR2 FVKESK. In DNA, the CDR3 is TGTGCCAGCAGCCGAGTTGACGGGGACGACGTTTTCTTT. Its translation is CASSRVDGDDVFF.

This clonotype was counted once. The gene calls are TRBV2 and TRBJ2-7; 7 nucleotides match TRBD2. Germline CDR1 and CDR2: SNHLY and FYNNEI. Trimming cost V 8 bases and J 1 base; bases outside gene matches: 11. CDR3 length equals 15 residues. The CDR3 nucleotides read TGTGCCAGCCCTCCCGAGCGGGACGCATCCTACGAGCAGTACTTC. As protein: CASPPERDASYEQYF. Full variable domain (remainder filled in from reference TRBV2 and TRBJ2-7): EPEVTQTPSHQVTQMGQEVILRCVPISNHLYFYWYRQILGQKVEFLVSFYNNEISEKSEIFDDQFSVERPDGSNFTLKIRSTKLEDSAMYFCASPPERDASYEQYFGPGTRLTVT.

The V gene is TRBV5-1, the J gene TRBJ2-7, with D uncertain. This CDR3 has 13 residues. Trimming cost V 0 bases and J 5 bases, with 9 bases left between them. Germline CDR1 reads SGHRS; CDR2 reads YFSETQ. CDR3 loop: CASSLASLDEQYF. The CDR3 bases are TGCGCCAGCAGCTTGGCTTCTTTGGACGAGCAGTACTTC. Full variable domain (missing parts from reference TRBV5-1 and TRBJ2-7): KAGVTQTPRYLIKTRGQQVTLSCSPISGHRSVSWYQQTPGQGLQFLFEYFSETQRNKGNFPGRFSGRQFSNSRSEMNVSTLELGDSALYLCASSLASLDEQYFGPGTRLTVT.

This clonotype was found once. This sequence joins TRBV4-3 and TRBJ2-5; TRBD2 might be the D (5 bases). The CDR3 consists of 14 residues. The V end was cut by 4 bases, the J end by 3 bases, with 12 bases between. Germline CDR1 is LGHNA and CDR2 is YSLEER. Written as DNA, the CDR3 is TGCGCCAGCAGCCCAGCGGCAGGCGAAGAGACCCAGTACTTC. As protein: CASSPAAGEETQYF.

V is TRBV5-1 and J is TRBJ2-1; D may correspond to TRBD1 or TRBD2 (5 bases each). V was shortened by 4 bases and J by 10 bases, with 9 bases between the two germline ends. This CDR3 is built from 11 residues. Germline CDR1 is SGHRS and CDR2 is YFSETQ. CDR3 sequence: CASSHGTEQFF. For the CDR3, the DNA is TGCGCCAGCAGCCACGGGACCGAGCAGTTCTTC.

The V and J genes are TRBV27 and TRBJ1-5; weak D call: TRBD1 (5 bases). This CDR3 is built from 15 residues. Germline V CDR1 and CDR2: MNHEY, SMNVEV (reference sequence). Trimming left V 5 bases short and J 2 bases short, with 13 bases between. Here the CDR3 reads CASSRGRGGNQPQHF. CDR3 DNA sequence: TGTGCCAGCAGTCGGGGCCGGGGTGGCAATCAGCCCCAGCATTTT.

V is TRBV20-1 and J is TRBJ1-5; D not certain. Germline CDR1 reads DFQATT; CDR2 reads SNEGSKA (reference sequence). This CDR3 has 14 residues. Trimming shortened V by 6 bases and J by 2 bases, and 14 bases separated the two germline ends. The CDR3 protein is CSAVDRRGNQPQHF. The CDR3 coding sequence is TGCAGTGCCGTCGACCGACGGGGCAATCAGCCCCAGCATTTT.

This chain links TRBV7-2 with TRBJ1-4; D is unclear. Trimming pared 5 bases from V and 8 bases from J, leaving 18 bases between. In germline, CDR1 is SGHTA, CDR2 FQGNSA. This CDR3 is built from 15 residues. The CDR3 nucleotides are TGTGCCAGCAGCCGAGACAACAACCGAGTGGAAAAACTGTTTTTT. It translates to CASSRDNNRVEKLFF. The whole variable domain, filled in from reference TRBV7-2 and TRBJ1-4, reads GAGVSQSPSNKVTEKGKDVELRCDPISGHTALYWYRQSLGQGLEFLIYFQGNSAPDKSGLPSDRFSAERTGGSVSTLTIQRTQQEDSAVYLCASSRDNNRVEKLFFGSGTQLSVL.

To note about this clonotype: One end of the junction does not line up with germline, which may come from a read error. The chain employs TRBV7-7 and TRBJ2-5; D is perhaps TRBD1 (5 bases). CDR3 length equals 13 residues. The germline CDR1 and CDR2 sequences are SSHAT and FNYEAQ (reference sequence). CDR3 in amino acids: CASSFDRQETQYF. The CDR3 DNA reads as TGTGCTAGCAGCTTCGACAGACAAGAGACCCAGTACTTC.

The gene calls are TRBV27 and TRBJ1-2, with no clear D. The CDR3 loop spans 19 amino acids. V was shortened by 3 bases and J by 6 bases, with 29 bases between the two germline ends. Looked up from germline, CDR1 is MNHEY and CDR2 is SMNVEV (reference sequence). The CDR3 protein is CASSLISGFGGTATDGYTF. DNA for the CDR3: TGTGCCAGCAGTTTGATCTCCGGCTTTGGAGGCACCGCCACTGATGGCTACACCTTC.

Here the CDR3 DNA reads TGCAGCGGAGGGACAGGGCTCGGAGGAAACTATGGCTACACCTTC. Protein sequence: CSGGTGLGGNYGYTF. The chain recombines TRBV29-1 with TRBJ1-2; 9 bases are a match to TRBD1. From germline, CDR1 is SQVTM and CDR2 ANQGSEA. The CDR3 sequence is 15 residues long. The trim removed 7 bases at V and 2 bases at J, leaving 11 bases unmatched.

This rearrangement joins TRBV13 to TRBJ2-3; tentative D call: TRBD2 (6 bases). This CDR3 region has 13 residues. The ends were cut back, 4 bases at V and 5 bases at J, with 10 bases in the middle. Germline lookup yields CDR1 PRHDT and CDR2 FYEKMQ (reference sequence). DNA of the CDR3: TGTGCCAGCAGCTCCCCTAGCGAAGATACGCAGTATTTT. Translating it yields CASSSPSEDTQYF.

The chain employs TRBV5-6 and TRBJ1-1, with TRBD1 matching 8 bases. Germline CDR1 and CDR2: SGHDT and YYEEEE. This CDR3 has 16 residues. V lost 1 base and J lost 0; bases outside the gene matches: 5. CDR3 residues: CASSLTRTGMNTEAFF. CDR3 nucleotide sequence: TGTGCCAGCAGCTTGACCCGGACAGGGATGAACACTGAAGCTTTCTTT.

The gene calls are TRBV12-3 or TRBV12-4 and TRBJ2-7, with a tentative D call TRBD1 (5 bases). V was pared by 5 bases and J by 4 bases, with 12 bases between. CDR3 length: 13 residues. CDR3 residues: CASSPPDSYEQYF. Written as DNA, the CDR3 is TGTGCCAGCAGTCCACCTGACAGTTACGAGCAGTACTTC.

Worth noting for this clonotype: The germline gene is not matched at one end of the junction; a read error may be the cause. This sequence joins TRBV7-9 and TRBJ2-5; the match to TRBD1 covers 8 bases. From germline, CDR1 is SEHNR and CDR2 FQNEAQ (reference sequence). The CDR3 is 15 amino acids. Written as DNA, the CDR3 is TGCGCCAGCAGCCAGGCAGGGGGCCTGGGGGAGACCCAGTACTTC. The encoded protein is CASSQAGGLGETQYF.

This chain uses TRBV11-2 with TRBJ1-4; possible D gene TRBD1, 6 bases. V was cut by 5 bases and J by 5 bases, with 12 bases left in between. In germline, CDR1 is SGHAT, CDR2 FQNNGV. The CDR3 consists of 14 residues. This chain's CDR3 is CASSRQGRNEKLFF. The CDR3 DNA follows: TGTGCCAGCAGCAGGCAGGGGAGGAATGAAAAACTGTTTTTT.

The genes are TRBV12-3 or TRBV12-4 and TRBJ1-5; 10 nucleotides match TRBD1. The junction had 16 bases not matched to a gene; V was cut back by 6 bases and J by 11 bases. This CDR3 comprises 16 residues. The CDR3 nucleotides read TGTGCCAGCAGCCTTACCGGGACAGGGGCGCTATCAGCCCAGCATTTT. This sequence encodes CASSLTGTGALSAQHF.

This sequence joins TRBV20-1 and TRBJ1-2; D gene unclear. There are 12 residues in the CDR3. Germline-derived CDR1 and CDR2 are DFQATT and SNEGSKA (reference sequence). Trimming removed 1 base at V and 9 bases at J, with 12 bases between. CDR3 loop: CSARVQTGSYTF. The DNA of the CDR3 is TGCAGTGCTAGAGTCCAAACCGGAAGCTACACCTTC.

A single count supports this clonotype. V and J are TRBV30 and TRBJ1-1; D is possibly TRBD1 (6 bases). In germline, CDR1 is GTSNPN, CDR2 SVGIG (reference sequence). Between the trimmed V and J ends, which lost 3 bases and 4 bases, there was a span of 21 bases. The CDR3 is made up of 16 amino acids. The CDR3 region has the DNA TGTGCCTGGAGCCCCTCCTCAGGGGTGGTCGGCACTGAAGCTTTCTTT. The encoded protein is CAWSPSSGVVGTEAFF.

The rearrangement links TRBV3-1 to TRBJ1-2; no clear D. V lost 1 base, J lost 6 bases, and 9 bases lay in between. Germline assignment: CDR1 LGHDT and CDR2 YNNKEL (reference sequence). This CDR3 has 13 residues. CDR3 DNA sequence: TGTGCCAGCAGCCAAGCCGATCAGGATGGCTACACCTTC. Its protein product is CASSQADQDGYTF.